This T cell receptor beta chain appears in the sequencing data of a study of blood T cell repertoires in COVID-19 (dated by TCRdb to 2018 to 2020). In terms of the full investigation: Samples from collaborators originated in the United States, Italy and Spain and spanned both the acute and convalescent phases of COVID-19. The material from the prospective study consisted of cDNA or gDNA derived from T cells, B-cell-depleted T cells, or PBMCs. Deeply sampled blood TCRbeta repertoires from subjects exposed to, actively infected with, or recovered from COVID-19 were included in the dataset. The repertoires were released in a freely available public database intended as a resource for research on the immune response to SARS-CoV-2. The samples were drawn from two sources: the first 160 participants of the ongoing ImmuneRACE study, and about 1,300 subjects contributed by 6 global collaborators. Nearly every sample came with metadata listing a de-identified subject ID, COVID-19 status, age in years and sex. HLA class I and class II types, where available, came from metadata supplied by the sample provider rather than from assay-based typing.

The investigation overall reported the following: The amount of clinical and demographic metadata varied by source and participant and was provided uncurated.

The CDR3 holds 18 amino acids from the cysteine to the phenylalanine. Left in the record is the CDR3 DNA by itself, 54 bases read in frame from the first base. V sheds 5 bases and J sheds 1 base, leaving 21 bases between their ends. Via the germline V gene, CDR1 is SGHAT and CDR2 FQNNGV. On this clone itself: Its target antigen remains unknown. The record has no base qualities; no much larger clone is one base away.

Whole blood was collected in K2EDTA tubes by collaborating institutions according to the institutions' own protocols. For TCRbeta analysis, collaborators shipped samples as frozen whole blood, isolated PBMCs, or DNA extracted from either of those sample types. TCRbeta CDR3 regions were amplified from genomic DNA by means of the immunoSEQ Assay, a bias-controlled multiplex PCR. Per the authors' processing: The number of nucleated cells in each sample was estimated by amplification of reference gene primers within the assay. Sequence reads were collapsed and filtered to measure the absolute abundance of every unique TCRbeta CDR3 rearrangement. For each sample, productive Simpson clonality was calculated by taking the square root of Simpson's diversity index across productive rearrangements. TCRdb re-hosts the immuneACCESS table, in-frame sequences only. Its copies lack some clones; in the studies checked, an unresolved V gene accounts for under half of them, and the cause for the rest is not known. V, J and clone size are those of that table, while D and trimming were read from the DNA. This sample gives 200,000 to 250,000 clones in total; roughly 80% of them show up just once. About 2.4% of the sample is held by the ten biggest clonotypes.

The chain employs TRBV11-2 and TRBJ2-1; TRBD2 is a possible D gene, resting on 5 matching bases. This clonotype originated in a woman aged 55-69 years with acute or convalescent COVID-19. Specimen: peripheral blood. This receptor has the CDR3 CASSATIGLKVSYNEQFF. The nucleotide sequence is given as TGTGCCAGCAGCGCGACTATAGGGCTAAAGGTTTCCTACAATGAGCAGTTCTTC.